Shown below are 2 T cell receptor beta chains from a single sample sequenced in a study of T cells in Graves' hyperthyroidism and ophthalmopathy. RNA transcripts provided the source from which TCR beta CDR3 regions were amplified. The TCR CDR3 was amplified in a first-round RT-PCR using the HTBI primer set. Each CDR3 protein gets one entry after TCRdb re-called the multiplex PCR reads with MiXCR. The table shows about 400,000 distinct CDR3 sequences, with about 25% occurring only once. The material sequenced was blood. These receptors originate from a man aged 45 to 65 with Graves' hyperthyroidism.

Ten or more counts support this clonotype. The chain combines TRBV28 with TRBJ2-7; 7 nucleotides align to TRBD2. Germline V gene sequence: CDR1 MDHEN, CDR2 SYDVKM. This CDR3 contains 13 residues. V lost 2 bases, J lost 2 bases, and 0 bases stayed unmatched. In DNA, the CDR3 is TGTGCCAGCAGTTTAACTAGCGCCTACGAGCAGTACTTC. Translating gives CASSLTSAYEQYF.

V gene TRBV10-2 combines with J gene TRBJ1-1; tentative D call: TRBD1 (6 bases). The V end was cut by 10 bases, the J end by 9 bases, with 21 bases between. The CDR3 is 13 residues long. In germline, CDR1 is WSHSY, CDR2 SAAADI. The CDR3 protein is CAITSKGGGKAFF. The CDR3 DNA sequence: TGCGCCATCACAAGCAAAGGGGGAGGAAAAGCTTTCTTT.